This T cell receptor beta chain was documented in a study of OX40 agonist ivuxolimab in advanced cancers. Study as a whole: Every 2 weeks, patients received ivuxolimab intravenously, dosed at 0.01 to 10 mg/kg. General study points: Fewer expanded clones were found on average in CD4+ than in CD8+ T cells. The study did not work out the antigen specificity of the expanded peripheral T cells.

Clones were read by immunoSEQ multiplex PCR, and TCRdb kept only the in-frame ones, dropping some. The profile covers some 83,000 clones, with more than 75% appearing a single time and around 0.78% taken by the ten largest. Trimming cost V 2 bases and J 2 bases, with 9 bases left between them. The germline CDR1 and CDR2 sequences are SGHRS and YFSETQ. The CDR3 runs to 14 residues. With respect to this clone: What it binds is unknown.

Here the sequenced sample was CD4+ or CD8+ T cells sorted from blood, taken in a trial of the OX40 agonist ivuxolimab. The V call is TRBV5-1, the J call TRBJ2-3; D is tentatively TRBD1 or TRBD2 (5 bases each). The sequence came from an adult with an advanced solid tumor such as melanoma, head and neck, liver or kidney cancer. CDR3 in DNA: TGCGCCAGCAGCTTCCGGGGCTCCACAGATACGCAGTATTTT. It codes for CASSFRGSTDTQYF.